Listed below are T cell receptor beta chains from one sample, sequenced in a study of blood T cell repertoires in COVID-19. Assay used: immunoSEQ multiplex PCR; TCRdb lists only in-frame clones, some missing. The table has 75,000 or so clones, roughly 87% seen once. Sequencing input: peripheral blood. The receptors stem from a woman older than 75 with active or convalescent COVID-19. Both conserved end residues are part of each CDR3. The order of the fields is V gene, clone size, CDR3 protein. Size is omitted from some rows. Given values are once, few, many or a class for expanded clones.

V: TRBV5-1
size: .
CDR3: CASSLGTYGAVNTEAFF

V: TRBV30
size: .
CDR3: CAWSRTGKAYEQYF

V: TRBV7-2
size: .
CDR3: CASSRGAGAGANVLTF

V: TRBV10-3
size: once
CDR3: CAIADRVLSGANVLTF

V: TRBV7-9
size: .
CDR3: CASSLGDRGPGDTIYF

V: TRBV10-3
size: .
CDR3: CATDRDRDNSPLHF

V: TRBV28
size: .
CDR3: CASLRIQGPGGTEAFF

V: TRBV19
size: .
CDR3: CASSKGQLGNQPQHF

V: TRBV5-8
size: .
CDR3: CATRLAGVPYEQYF

V: TRBV12-3/TRBV12-4
size: .
CDR3: CASRLLAGELFF

V: TRBV24-1
size: .
CDR3: CATSPAGLPYNEQFF

V: TRBV7-2
size: .
CDR3: CASSSTPGLAGDKQYF

V: TRBV24-1
size: .
CDR3: CATSDRTGGGAFF

V: TRBV3-1/TRBV3-2
size: .
CDR3: CASRKTGTGELFF

V: TRBV20-1
size: few
CDR3: CSAGQNEQFF

V: TRBV6-5
size: .
CDR3: CASRPTGGRETQYF

V: TRBV25-1
size: .
CDR3: CASSEGEYIQYF

V: TRBV28
size: .
CDR3: CASSLWGQPQHF

V: TRBV10-2
size: once
CDR3: CASRTGTSGRDEQFF

V: TRBV25-1
size: .
CDR3: CASSHMDSWRPQHF

V: TRBV5-1
size: .
CDR3: CASSLFPNQPQHF

V: TRBV3-1/TRBV3-2
size: .
CDR3: CASKLQGLNAEAFF

V: TRBV11-2
size: .
CDR3: CASSPRGGLSGNTIYF

V: TRBV28
size: .
CDR3: CASSTPGLVFEQYF

V: TRBV2
size: .
CDR3: CASSITGSLGTEAFF

V: TRBV6-5
size: .
CDR3: CASSYSWTANQPQHF

V: TRBV3-1/TRBV3-2
size: .
CDR3: CASSQDRRALGSTEAFF

V: TRBV19
size: .
CDR3: CASSIKGANTEAFF

V: TRBV7-2
size: .
CDR3: CASSLLRTGGYEQYF

V: TRBV7-8
size: .
CDR3: CASSLSSDGYTF

V: TRBV15
size: .
CDR3: CATSRGRGGSGDTQYF

V: TRBV9
size: once
CDR3: CASSAGGQTMYYTF

V: TRBV24-1
size: few
CDR3: CATSDSTGARYEQYF

V: TRBV4-3
size: .
CDR3: CASSQRDGLAGYNEQFF

V: TRBV15
size: once
CDR3: CATSRGLAGGPYEQYF

V: TRBV6-5
size: .
CDR3: CASSYSGTSGPYEQYF

V: TRBV19
size: .
CDR3: CASSTGQGAIGELFF

V: TRBV28
size: .
CDR3: CASSLAGRGTGELFF

V: TRBV4-1
size: once
CDR3: CASSQEAGGGETQYF

V: TRBV3-1/TRBV3-2
size: .
CDR3: CASSQNYAINNVLTF

V: TRBV28
size: .
CDR3: CASSLQGAKNIQYF

V: TRBV14
size: .
CDR3: CASSQGSGSISYEQYF

V: TRBV2
size: .
CDR3: CASLRLVLYF

V: TRBV7-2
size: .
CDR3: CASSYSDRQPQHF

V: TRBV2
size: once
CDR3: CASSAGQSYGYTF

V: TRBV15
size: .
CDR3: CATSRDSGGGYTF

V: TRBV3-1/TRBV3-2
size: .
CDR3: CASSQVDGYEQYF

V: TRBV5-1
size: .
CDR3: CASSEATGGSTEAFF

V: TRBV10-3
size: once
CDR3: CAISETGQKAFF

V: TRBV10-3
size: .
CDR3: CAISRGQVGRETQYF

V: TRBV6-2/TRBV6-3
size: .
CDR3: CASSYSSGFTEAFF

V: TRBV29-1
size: .
CDR3: CSAGGGGGPGYTF

V: TRBV7-9
size: .
CDR3: CASSLLRLEKQYF

V: TRBV28
size: .
CDR3: CASSLTSRTKQYF